The rows below give T cell receptor beta chains drawn from one sample of a study of blood T cell repertoires in COVID-19. The protocol was immunoSEQ multiplex PCR, while the TCRdb copy is restricted to in-frame clones and leaves out a portion. The table includes under 200,000 clones, around 90% detected once. The specimen was peripheral blood. The receptors shown here come from a man in his sixties with COVID-19, enrolled during active disease. Both conserved end residues are part of each CDR3. The D gene is left open where the match is weak. Rows give clone size only sometimes, using once, few, many, or a class for an expanded clone.

>TRBJ2-1|NA|TRBD2|13|TRBV27
TGTGCCAGCAGCACCCCCGCGGGGGGTGAGCAGTTCTTC
CASSTPAGGEQFF
>TRBJ1-5|NA|TRBD1|16|TRBV2
TGTGCCAGCAGTCGCAGGGGGCTCGAGAGCAATCAGCCCCAGCATTTT
CASSRRGLESNQPQHF
>TRBJ1-5|NA|TRBD1|14|TRBV3-1/TRBV3-2
TGTGCCAGCAGCCGGGGACAGGGGAATTTGCCCCAGCATTTT
CASSRGQGNLPQHF
>TRBJ1-2|NA|NA|15|TRBV24-1
TGTGCCACCAGTGATGGGGCGGCGGGGAACTATGGCTACACCTTC
CATSDGAAGNYGYTF
>TRBJ2-4|once|NA|14|TRBV7-9
TGTGCCAGCAGCTTAATGGGGGGCAAAAACATTCAGTACTTC
CASSLMGGKNIQYF
>TRBJ2-1|NA|NA|14|TRBV18
TGTGCCAGCTCACCGCCCAGGGGGGACAATGAGCAGTTCTTC
CASSPPRGDNEQFF
>TRBJ1-1|NA|TRBD1|14|TRBV29-1
TGCAGCGTTTTTACCACAGGGGAGAACACTGAAGCTTTCTTT
CSVFTTGENTEAFF
>TRBJ1-1|NA|NA|13|TRBV11-1
TGTGCCAGCAGCTTAACATTGAACACTGAAGCTTTCTTT
CASSLTLNTEAFF
>TRBJ2-7|NA|NA|15|TRBV11-2
TGTGCCAGCAGCTCGCTACGGGACACACCTTACGAGCAGTACTTC
CASSSLRDTPYEQYF
>TRBJ2-7|once|NA|13|TRBV7-8
TGTGCCAGCAGCTCCTGGGGCGCCTACGAGCAGTACTTC
CASSSWGAYEQYF
>TRBJ2-7|NA|TRBD1|13|TRBV7-9
TGTGCCAGCAGCTTCCAGGGGGCAGGCGAGCAGTACTTC
CASSFQGAGEQYF
>TRBJ2-2|once|NA|14|TRBV6-4
TGTGCCAGCGGAAGGGGTACGAACACCGGGGAGCTGTTTTTT
CASGRGTNTGELFF
>TRBJ1-4|NA|NA|13|TRBV6-6
TGTGCCAGCAGTTACTCGGAGGGTCCAAAACTGTTTTTT
CASSYSEGPKLFF
>TRBJ1-3|few|NA|17|TRBV28
TGTGCCAGCAGTAATCCAGGTGGGCCCTTCTCTGGAAACACCATATATTTT
CASSNPGGPFSGNTIYF
>TRBJ2-5|NA|TRBD1|13|TRBV3-1/TRBV3-2
TGTGCCAGCAGCCAGGACAGGGGAGAGACCCAGTACTTC
CASSQDRGETQYF
>TRBJ1-1|NA|NA|14|TRBV6-6
TGTGCCAGCAGTTACCAGGAACAGAACACTGAAGCTTTCTTT
CASSYQEQNTEAFF
>TRBJ1-4|NA|TRBD1|16|TRBV5-1
TGCGCCAGCAGCGAACAAAGGACAGGTCAAAATGAAAAACTGTTTTTT
CASSEQRTGQNEKLFF
>TRBJ2-7|NA|NA|13|TRBV30
TGTGCCTGGAGTGAGGACAGCCAAGACGAGCAGTACTTC
CAWSEDSQDEQYF
>TRBJ1-6|NA|NA|14|TRBV5-1
TGCGCCAGCAGCTTGGCAACTAGTAATTCACCCCTCCACTTT
CASSLATSNSPLHF
>TRBJ1-1|NA|NA|14|TRBV5-1
TGCGCCAGCAGCCATACTAGACAGAACACTGAAGCTTTCTTT
CASSHTRQNTEAFF
>TRBJ2-1|NA|NA|13|TRBV14
TGTGCCAGCAGCCAAGATCTAGCACGTGAGCAGTTCTTC
CASSQDLAREQFF
>TRBJ1-4|NA|NA|11|TRBV29-1
TGCAGCGTCAAGAGGGATGAAAAACTGTTTTTT
CSVKRDEKLFF
>TRBJ2-2|NA|NA|15|TRBV6-5
TGTGCCAGCAGCAAACTCAGGGGGAACACCGGGGAGCTGTTTTTT
CASSKLRGNTGELFF
>TRBJ2-3|NA|TRBD2|16|TRBV18
TGTGCCAGCGCAAGCGCTAGCGGGAGAAGCACAGATACGCAGTATTTT
CASASASGRSTDTQYF
>TRBJ2-7|few|NA|12|TRBV6-1
TGTGCCAGCAGTGATGGGAGGTACGAGCAGTACTTC
CASSDGRYEQYF
>TRBJ2-2|once|NA|15|TRBV4-3
TGCGCCAGCAGCCAATCCGACAGGAACACCGGGGAGCTGTTTTTT
CASSQSDRNTGELFF
>TRBJ1-1|few|NA|16|TRBV19
TGTGCCAGTAGTACACCAAGACAGGCTATGAACACTGAAGCTTTCTTT
CASSTPRQAMNTEAFF
>TRBJ2-1|once|TRBD1|14|TRBV5-1
TGCGCCAGCAGCTGGGGACAGGGTACAGGTGAGCAGTTCTTC
CASSWGQGTGEQFF
>TRBJ2-7|once|TRBD2|14|TRBV19
TGTGCCAGTAGTACTGTAGCGGGAGTGGGGGAGCAGTACTTC
CASSTVAGVGEQYF
>TRBJ2-5|NA|NA|14|TRBV2
TGTGCCAGCAGTGAGGCGGGACGAGAAGAGACCCAGTACTTC
CASSEAGREETQYF
>TRBJ1-1|NA|NA|13|TRBV29-1
TGCAGCGCCAGGCCGCAGAAGAACACTGAAGCTTTCTTT
CSARPQKNTEAFF
>TRBJ2-1|NA|NA|14|TRBV6-2/TRBV6-3
TGTGCCAGCAGTGCGGCCAGGGGTTACAATGAGCAGTTCTTC
CASSAARGYNEQFF
>TRBJ1-3|once|NA|11|TRBV7-8
TGTGCCAGCAGCTTACGTGACACCATATATTTT
CASSLRDTIYF
>TRBJ1-5|NA|NA|12|TRBV30
TGTGCCTGGGGGAAGGCAGGGGATCACCAGCATTTT
CAWGKAGDHQHF
>TRBJ1-2|NA|NA|14|TRBV7-2
TGTGCCAGCAGCTTAGTCCAGGGGCAGGTTGGCTACACCTTC
CASSLVQGQVGYTF
>TRBJ2-2|few|NA|14|TRBV7-2
TGTGCCAGCAGCGGCACAGGGTACACCGGGGAGCTGTTTTTT
CASSGTGYTGELFF